The clone carrying this T cell receptor beta chain was seen a single time. One end of the junction does not line up with germline, which may come from a read error. This specimen belongs to a study of blood T cell repertoires in COVID-19. In the original workflow: Cell counts per sample came from amplifying reference gene primers. The repertoire was sequenced with immunoSEQ multiplex PCR; TCRdb's copy has only in-frame clones and lacks some. V, J and clone size derive from that table, while D and trimming were established from the DNA sequence. The table includes around 26,000 clones, approximately 92% detected once. The CDR3 runs 14 residues. Looked up from germline, CDR1 is MNHEY and CDR2 is SMNVEV (reference sequence).

The sequencing sample was made of peripheral blood. The receptor was isolated from a human donor in a cohort sampled during active COVID-19. V usage is TRBV27 and J usage is TRBJ2-2, with D perhaps TRBD1 (6 bases). The CDR3 bases are TGTGCCAGTAGTTTAAACAGGGTTGGCGGGGAGCTGTTTTTT. It translates to CASSLNRVGGELFF.